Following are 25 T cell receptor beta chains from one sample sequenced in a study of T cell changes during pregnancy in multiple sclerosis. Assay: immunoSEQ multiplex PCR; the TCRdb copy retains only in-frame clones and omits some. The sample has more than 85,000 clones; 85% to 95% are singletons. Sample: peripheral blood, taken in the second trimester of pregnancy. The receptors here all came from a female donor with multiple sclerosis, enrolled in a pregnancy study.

In DNA, the CDR3 is TGTGCCACCAGCGGGGACAGGGGACGGACTGAAGCTTTCTTT. The encoded protein is CATSGDRGRTEAFF. The V gene is TRBV15, the J gene TRBJ1-1; 10 bases are a match to TRBD1. CDR3 length equals 14 residues. Germline V gene sequence: CDR1 LNHNV, CDR2 YYDKDF (reference sequence). J was trimmed by 5 bases and V by 5 bases; bases with no gene match: 5.

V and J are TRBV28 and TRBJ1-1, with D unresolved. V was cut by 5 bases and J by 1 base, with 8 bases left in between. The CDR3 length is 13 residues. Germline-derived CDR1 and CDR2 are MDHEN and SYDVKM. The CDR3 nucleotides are TGTGCCAGCAGTCCCCCAAAGAACACTGAAGCTTTCTTT. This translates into CASSPPKNTEAFF.

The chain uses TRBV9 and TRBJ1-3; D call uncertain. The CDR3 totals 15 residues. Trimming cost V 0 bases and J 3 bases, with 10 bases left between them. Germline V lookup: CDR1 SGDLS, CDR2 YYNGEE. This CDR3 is CASSVAPTGGNTIYF. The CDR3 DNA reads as TGTGCCAGCAGCGTAGCTCCGACGGGTGGAAACACCATATATTTT.

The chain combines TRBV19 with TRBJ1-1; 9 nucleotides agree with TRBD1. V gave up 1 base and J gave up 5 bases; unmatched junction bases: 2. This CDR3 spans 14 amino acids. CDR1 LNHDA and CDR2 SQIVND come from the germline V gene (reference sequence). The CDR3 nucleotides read TGTGCCAGTAGTATAGGGACAGGGGTAACTGAAGCTTTCTTT. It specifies CASSIGTGVTEAFF. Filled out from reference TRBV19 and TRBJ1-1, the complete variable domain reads DGGITQSPKYLFRKEGQNVTLSCEQNLNHDAMYWYRQDPGQGLRLIYYSQIVNDFQKGDIAEGYSVSREKKESFPLTVTSAQKNPTAFYLCASSIGTGVTEAFFGQGTRLTVV.

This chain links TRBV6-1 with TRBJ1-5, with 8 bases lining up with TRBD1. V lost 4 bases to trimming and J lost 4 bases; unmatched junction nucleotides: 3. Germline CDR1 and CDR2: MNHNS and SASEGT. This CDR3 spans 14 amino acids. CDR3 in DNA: TGTGCCAGCAGTGGCAGGGGGCGGAATCAGCCCCAGCATTTT. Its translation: CASSGRGRNQPQHF.

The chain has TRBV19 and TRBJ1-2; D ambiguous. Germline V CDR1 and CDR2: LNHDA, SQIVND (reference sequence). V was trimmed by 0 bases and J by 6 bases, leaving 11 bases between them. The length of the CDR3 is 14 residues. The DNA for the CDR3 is TGTGCCAGTAGTATAGATGCTACCCTGAATGGCTACACCTTC. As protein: CASSIDATLNGYTF. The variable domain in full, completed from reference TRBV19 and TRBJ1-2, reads DGGITQSPKYLFRKEGQNVTLSCEQNLNHDAMYWYRQDPGQGLRLIYYSQIVNDFQKGDIAEGYSVSREKKESFPLTVTSAQKNPTAFYLCASSIDATLNGYTFGSGTRLTVV.

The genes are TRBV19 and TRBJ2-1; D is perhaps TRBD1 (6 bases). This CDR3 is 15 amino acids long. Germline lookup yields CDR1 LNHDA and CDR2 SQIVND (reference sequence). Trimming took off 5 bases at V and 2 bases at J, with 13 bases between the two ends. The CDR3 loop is CASSGRGLTYNEQFF. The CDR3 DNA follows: TGTGCCAGTAGTGGAAGGGGGTTAACCTACAATGAGCAGTTCTTC. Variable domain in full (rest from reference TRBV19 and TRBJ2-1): DGGITQSPKYLFRKEGQNVTLSCEQNLNHDAMYWYRQDPGQGLRLIYYSQIVNDFQKGDIAEGYSVSREKKESFPLTVTSAQKNPTAFYLCASSGRGLTYNEQFFGPGTRLTVL.

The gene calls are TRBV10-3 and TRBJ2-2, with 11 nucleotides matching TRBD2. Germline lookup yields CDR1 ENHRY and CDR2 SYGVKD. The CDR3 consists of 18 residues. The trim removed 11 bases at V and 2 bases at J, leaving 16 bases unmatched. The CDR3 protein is CASALPIAGGINTGELFF. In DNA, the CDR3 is TGTGCCTCGGCCCTTCCCATAGCGGGAGGGATCAACACCGGGGAGCTGTTTTTT.

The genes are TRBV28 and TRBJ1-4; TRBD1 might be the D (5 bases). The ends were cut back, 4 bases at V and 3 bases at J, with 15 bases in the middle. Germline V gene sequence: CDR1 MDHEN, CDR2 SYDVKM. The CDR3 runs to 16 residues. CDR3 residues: CASSSALGLPNEKLFF. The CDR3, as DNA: TGTGCCAGCAGTTCAGCCTTGGGGCTCCCTAATGAAAAACTGTTTTTT.

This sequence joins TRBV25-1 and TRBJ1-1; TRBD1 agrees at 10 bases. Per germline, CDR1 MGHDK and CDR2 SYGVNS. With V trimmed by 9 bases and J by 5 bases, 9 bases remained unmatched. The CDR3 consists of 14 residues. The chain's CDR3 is CASMRRTGGTEAFF. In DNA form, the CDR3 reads TGTGCCAGTATGCGAAGGACAGGGGGGACTGAAGCTTTCTTT.

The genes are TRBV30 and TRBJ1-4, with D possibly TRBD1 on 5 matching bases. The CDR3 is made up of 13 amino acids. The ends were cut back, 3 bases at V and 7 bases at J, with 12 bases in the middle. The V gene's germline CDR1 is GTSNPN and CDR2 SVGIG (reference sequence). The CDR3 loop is CAWRGRAVEKLFF. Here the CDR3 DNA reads TGTGCCTGGAGGGGCAGGGCGGTTGAAAAACTGTTTTTT.

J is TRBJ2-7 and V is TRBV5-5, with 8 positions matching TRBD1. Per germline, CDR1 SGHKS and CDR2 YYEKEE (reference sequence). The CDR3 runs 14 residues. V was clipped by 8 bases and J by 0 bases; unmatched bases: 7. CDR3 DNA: TGTGCCAGTCGTCCGGGACAGGCCTCCTACGAGCAGTACTTC. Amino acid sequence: CASRPGQASYEQYF.

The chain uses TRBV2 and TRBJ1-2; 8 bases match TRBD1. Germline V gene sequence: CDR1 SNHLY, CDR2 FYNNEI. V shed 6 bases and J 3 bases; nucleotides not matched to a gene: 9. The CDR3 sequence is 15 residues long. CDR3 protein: CASRDDRGGDYGYTF. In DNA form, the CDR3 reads TGTGCCAGCAGGGACGACAGGGGAGGCGACTATGGCTACACCTTC.

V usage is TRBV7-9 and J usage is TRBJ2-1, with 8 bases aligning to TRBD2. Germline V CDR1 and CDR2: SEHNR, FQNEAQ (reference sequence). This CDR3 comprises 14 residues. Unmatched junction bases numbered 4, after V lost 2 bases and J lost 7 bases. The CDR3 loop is CASSLLAGRNEQFF. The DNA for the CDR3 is TGTGCCAGCAGCTTACTAGCGGGTAGGAATGAGCAGTTCTTC.

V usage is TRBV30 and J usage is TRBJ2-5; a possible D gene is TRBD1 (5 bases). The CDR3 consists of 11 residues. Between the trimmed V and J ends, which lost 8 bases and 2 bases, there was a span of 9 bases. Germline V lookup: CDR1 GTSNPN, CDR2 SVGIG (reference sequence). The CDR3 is CALGQQETQYF. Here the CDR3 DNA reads TGTGCCCTGGGGCAGCAAGAGACCCAGTACTTC.

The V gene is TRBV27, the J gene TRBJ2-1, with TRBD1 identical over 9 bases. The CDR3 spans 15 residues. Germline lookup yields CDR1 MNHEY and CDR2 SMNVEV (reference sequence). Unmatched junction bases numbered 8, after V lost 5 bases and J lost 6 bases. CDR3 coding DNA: TGTGCCAGCAGTCCAAGGACAGGGGTCTCCAATGAGCAGTTCTTC. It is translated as CASSPRTGVSNEQFF.

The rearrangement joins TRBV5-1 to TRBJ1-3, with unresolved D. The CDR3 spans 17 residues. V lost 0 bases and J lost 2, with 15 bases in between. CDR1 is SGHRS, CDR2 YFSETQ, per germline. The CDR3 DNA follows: TGCGCCAGCAGCTTGGACTCGTCCGCCGCTCCTGGAAACACCATATATTTT. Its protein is CASSLDSSAAPGNTIYF.

The CDR3 region is CASSSRGVVQETQYF. As DNA, the CDR3 is TGCGCCAGCAGCTCCAGGGGTGTCGTTCAAGAGACCCAGTACTTC. The chain uses TRBV5-1 and TRBJ2-5, with D possibly TRBD1 on 6 matching bases. Between the trimmed V and J ends, which lost 3 bases and 2 bases, there was a span of 14 bases. CDR1 is SGHRS and CDR2 is YFSETQ in the germline V gene. The CDR3 sequence is 15 residues long.

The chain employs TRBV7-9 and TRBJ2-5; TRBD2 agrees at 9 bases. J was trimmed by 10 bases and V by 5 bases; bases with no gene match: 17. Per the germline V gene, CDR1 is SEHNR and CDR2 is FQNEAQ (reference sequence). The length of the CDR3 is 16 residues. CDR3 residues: CASSLVGIAGARDQYF. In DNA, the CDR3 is TGTGCCAGCAGCCTAGTGGGTATAGCGGGAGCCCGGGACCAGTACTTC.

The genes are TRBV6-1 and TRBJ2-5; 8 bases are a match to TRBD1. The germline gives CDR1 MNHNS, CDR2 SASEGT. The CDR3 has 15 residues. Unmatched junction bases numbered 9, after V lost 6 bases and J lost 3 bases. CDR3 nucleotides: TGTGCCAGCAGGGACAGGGCTAGGGTGAAAGAGACCCAGTACTTC. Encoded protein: CASRDRARVKETQYF.

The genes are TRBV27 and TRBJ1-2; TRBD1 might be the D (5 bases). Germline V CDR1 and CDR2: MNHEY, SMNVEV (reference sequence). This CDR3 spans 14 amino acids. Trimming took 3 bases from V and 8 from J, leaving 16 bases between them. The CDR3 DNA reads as TGTGCCAGCAGTTTTAATGGGGCCCTCGGCGGCTACACCTTC. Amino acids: CASSFNGALGGYTF.

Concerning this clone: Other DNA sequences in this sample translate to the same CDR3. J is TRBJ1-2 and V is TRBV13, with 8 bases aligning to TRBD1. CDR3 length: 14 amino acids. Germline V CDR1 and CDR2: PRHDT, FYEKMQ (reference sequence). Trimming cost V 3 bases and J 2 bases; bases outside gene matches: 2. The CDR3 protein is CASSFGQGNYGYTF. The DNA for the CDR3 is TGTGCCAGCAGCTTCGGACAGGGAAACTATGGCTACACCTTC.

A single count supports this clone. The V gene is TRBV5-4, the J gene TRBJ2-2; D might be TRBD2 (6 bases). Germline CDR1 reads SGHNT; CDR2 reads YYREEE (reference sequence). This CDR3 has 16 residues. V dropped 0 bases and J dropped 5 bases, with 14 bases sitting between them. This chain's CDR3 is CASSLAHGGGTGELFF. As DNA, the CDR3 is TGTGCCAGCAGCTTGGCCCACGGGGGTGGGACCGGGGAGCTGTTTTTT.

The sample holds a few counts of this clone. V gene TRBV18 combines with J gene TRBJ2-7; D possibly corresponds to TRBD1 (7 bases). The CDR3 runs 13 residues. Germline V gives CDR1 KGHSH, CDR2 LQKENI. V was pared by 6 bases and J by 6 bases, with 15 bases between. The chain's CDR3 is CASSQQGGLEQYF. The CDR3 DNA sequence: TGTGCCAGCTCCCAGCAGGGGGGCCTCGAGCAGTACTTC.

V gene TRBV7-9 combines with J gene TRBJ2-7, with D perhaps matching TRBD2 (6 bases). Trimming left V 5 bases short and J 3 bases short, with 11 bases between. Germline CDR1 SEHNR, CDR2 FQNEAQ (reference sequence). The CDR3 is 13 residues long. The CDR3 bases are TGTGCCAGCAGCCCAGGGACTCTCTACGAGCAGTACTTC. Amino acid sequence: CASSPGTLYEQYF.